This entry lists 7 T cell receptor beta chains sequenced from one sample in a study of CD8+ T cells in alopecia areata. It was cDNA, reverse transcribed from extracted RNA, that served as the sequencing template. The data were produced by immunoSEQ multiplex PCR, yet TCRdb's version contains in-frame clones alone and is incomplete. The profile shows around 110,000 clones, over 80% of them singletons. Treatment given: oral pan-JAK inhibitor, 5-10 mg twice daily. The specimen comprised CD8+ T cells sorted from blood, sampled at week 24, from a patient treated with tofacitinib. These receptors all come from a human donor with alopecia areata.

J is TRBJ2-7 and V is TRBV19; TRBD1 might be the D (7 bases). V lost 8 bases and J lost 5, with 16 bases in between. This CDR3 has 13 residues. CDR1 and CDR2 (germline): LNHDA, SQIVND (reference sequence). The CDR3 nucleotides read TGTGCCAGTCCTCCCACAGGGGAGGACGAGCAGTACTTC. It translates to CASPPTGEDEQYF. Looking up the rest from reference TRBV19 and TRBJ2-7 gives the full variable domain: DGGITQSPKYLFRKEGQNVTLSCEQNLNHDAMYWYRQDPGQGLRLIYYSQIVNDFQKGDIAEGYSVSREKKESFPLTVTSAQKNPTAFYLCASPPTGEDEQYFGPGTRLTVT.

V gene TRBV10-3 combines with J gene TRBJ2-7; D possibly corresponds to TRBD2 (5 bases). The germline V and J ends were trimmed by 2 bases and 2 bases, with 10 bases remaining between them. From germline, CDR1 is ENHRY and CDR2 SYGVKD. CDR3 size: 14 residues. This chain's CDR3 is CAISEITGTYEQYF. The CDR3 DNA reads as TGTGCCATCAGTGAGATCACGGGGACCTACGAGCAGTACTTC.

This chain joins TRBV7-8 and TRBJ2-7; D may correspond to TRBD1 or TRBD2 (5 bases each). There are 16 residues in the CDR3. V was trimmed by 0 bases and J by 6 bases, leaving 18 bases between them. Germline lookup yields CDR1 SGHVS and CDR2 FQNEAQ. This CDR3 reads CASSLAGRGGSLEQYF. The CDR3 nucleotides read TGTGCCAGCAGCTTAGCAGGTCGTGGGGGATCTCTCGAGCAGTACTTC.

The genes are TRBV29-1 and TRBJ1-1; D remains unclear. The CDR3 loop spans 12 amino acids. Trimming left V 1 base short and J 2 bases short, with 5 bases between. CDR1 and CDR2 from the germline V gene are SQVTM and ANQGSEA. The CDR3 DNA sequence: TGCAGCGTTGAAGGGGTAAACACTGAAGCTTTCTTT. Protein product: CSVEGVNTEAFF.

The count of this clone is one. The chain employs TRBV7-9 and TRBJ2-3, with D unclear. Per germline, CDR1 SEHNR and CDR2 FQNEAQ (reference sequence). The germline V and J ends were trimmed by 3 bases and 5 bases, with 18 bases remaining between them. The CDR3 spans 16 residues. The CDR3 protein is CASSFATDTHGDTQYF. In DNA, the CDR3 is TGTGCCAGCAGCTTTGCCACAGATACCCATGGAGATACGCAGTATTTT.

The table lists this clone with a count of one. V is TRBV5-4 and J is TRBJ2-5; 7 bases agree with TRBD1. V dropped 4 bases and J dropped 4; count of bases not matched to a gene: 10. Germline lookup yields CDR1 SGHNT and CDR2 YYREEE (reference sequence). This CDR3 has 15 amino acids. The CDR3 spells CASSTLQGKRETQYF. In nucleotides, the CDR3 is TGTGCCAGCAGCACCCTACAGGGGAAACGAGAGACCCAGTACTTC. Variable domain in full (rest from reference TRBV5-4 and TRBJ2-5): ETGVTQSPTHLIKTRGQQVTLRCSSQSGHNTVSWYQQALGQGPQFIFQYYREEENGRGNFPPRFSGLQFPNYSSELNVNALELDDSALYLCASSTLQGKRETQYFGPGTRLLVL.

The CDR3, as DNA: TGTGCCAGCAGTGTAGGGGGACTAGCGAAGTATTTT. This encodes CASSVGGLAKYF. The chain is built from TRBV27 and TRBJ2-3; 10 bases fit TRBD2. J gave up 13 bases and V 5 bases, and 6 bases lay outside the gene matches. Germline V gene data show CDR1 as MNHEY and CDR2 as SMNVEV (reference sequence). This CDR3 has 12 amino acids.